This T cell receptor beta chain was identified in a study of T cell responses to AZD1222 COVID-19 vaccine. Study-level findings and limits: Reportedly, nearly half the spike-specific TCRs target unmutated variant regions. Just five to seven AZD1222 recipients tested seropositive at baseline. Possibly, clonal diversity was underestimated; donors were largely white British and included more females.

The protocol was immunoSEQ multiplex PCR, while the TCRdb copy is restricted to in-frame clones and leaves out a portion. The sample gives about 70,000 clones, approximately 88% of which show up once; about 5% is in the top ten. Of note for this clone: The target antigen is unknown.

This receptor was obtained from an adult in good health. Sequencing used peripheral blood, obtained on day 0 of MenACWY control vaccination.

Written as DNA, the CDR3 is TGTGCCAGCAGCCTGGACGGAGGGGATGAGCAGTACTTC. As protein: CASSLDGGDEQYF. This rearrangement joins TRBV7-9 to TRBJ2-7; a weak D match, TRBD2 (6 bases). Germline V gene sequence: CDR1 SEHNR, CDR2 FQNEAQ (reference sequence). Deletions cut 5 bases from V and 7 bases from J, with 15 bases between. The CDR3 totals 13 residues.